Shown below are 23 T cell receptor beta chains from a single sample sequenced in a study of blood T cells in healthy people across ages. Together with a sample-barcoded 5' primer, a J-beta primer mix was included in a second PCR lasting about 6 to 11 cycles. TCRdb ran MiXCR on the 5' RACE reads and lists one entry per CDR3 protein. This table holds more than 1.4 million distinct CDR3 sequences, approximately 42% found once. Sequencing was performed on blood. The receptors shown here come from a woman younger than 30 in good health.

This clonotype appeared a few times. The V call is TRBV11-1, the J call TRBJ2-7; 9 bases are shared with TRBD1. The trim removed 5 bases at V and 3 bases at J, leaving 8 bases unmatched. Germline V lookup: CDR1 SGHAT, CDR2 FQDESV (reference sequence). This CDR3 is 15 amino acids long. The CDR3 DNA follows: TGTGCCAGCAGCACTAGTGGGACAGGGATCTACGAGCAGTACTTC. Amino acid sequence: CASSTSGTGIYEQYF.

V is TRBV29-1 and J is TRBJ1-1, with TRBD1 identical over 7 bases. The germline V gene has CDR1 SQVTM and CDR2 ANQGSEA. J gave up 0 bases and V 6 bases, and 13 bases lay outside the gene matches. This CDR3 has 16 amino acids. The CDR3 sequence: CSVRAAGGTLNTEAFF. The CDR3 DNA sequence: TGCAGCGTGAGGGCGGCAGGGGGAACTCTGAACACTGAAGCTTTCTTT.

This clonotype was seen a handful of times. The V call is TRBV10-3, the J call TRBJ2-7; 10 nucleotides match TRBD1. The ends lost 3 bases at V and 2 bases at J; junction bases unmatched: 10. CDR1 is ENHRY, CDR2 SYGVKD, per germline. The CDR3 is 17 amino acids. CDR3: CAISEGTGALRPYEQYF. The CDR3 DNA sequence: TGTGCCATCAGTGAAGGGACAGGGGCTCTTAGACCCTACGAGCAGTACTTC.

This clonotype was detected only a few times. This sequence joins TRBV28 and TRBJ2-7, with 9 bases aligning to TRBD2. V shed 6 bases, J shed 3 bases, and the junction held 12 bases outside the gene matches. The CDR3 has 16 residues. Germline CDR1 and CDR2: MDHEN and SYDVKM. In DNA form, the CDR3 reads TGTGCCAGCAGCCTTGTGGCTAGCGGGGTAATCTACGAGCAGTACTTC. Encoded protein: CASSLVASGVIYEQYF.

As concerns this clonotype: A much larger clone lies a single base off, so this may be a read error. The chain links TRBV7-2 to TRBJ2-5, with a possible D match to TRBD1 (6 bases). This CDR3 spans 14 amino acids. The V gene's germline CDR1 is SGHTA and CDR2 FQGNSA. The DNA of the CDR3 is TGTGCCAACAGCCACGGACAGCGCCAAGAGACCCAGTACTTC. Translation: CANSHGQRQETQYF.

There are a few counts of this clonotype. The rearrangement joins TRBV7-8 to TRBJ2-1; TRBD2 agrees at 10 bases. CDR3 length equals 16 residues. Trimming cost V 6 bases and J 9 bases; bases outside gene matches: 14. The V gene's germline CDR1 is SGHVS and CDR2 FQNEAQ. The chain's CDR3 is CASSSYSGGPFIEQFF. The DNA of the CDR3 is TGTGCCAGCAGTTCATATAGCGGGGGGCCCTTTATTGAGCAGTTCTTC.

This clonotype was observed at least ten times. This chain uses TRBV12-3 or TRBV12-4 with TRBJ2-7; D uncertain. The CDR3 extends over 11 amino acids. Trimming stripped 4 bases from V and 7 bases from J, with 8 bases between. The DNA for the CDR3 is TGTGCCAGCAGTTCAAGTAATGAGCAGTACTTC. Its translation is CASSSSNEQYF.

The rearrangement links TRBV5-1 to TRBJ2-5; 9 bases agree with TRBD1. The tail of the sequence fits TRBJ2-7 better, so the J call may be wrong. The CDR3 runs to 16 residues. Germline V gene lookup returns CDR1 SGHRS and CDR2 YFSETQ. The CDR3 region has the DNA TGCGCCAGCAGCTCCTGGGGACAGGGTTCGAGGTACGAGCAGTACTTC. It specifies CASSSWGQGSRYEQYF.

Written as DNA, the CDR3 is TGTGCCACCAGCAGAGAGGTGCGGGGGGCGCGCAATGAGCAGTTCTTC. Its protein is CATSREVRGARNEQFF. This chain joins TRBV15 and TRBJ2-1, with 8 nucleotides matching TRBD2. V was pared by 0 bases and J by 6 bases, with 7 bases of the junction left unmatched. Germline values: CDR1 LNHNV, CDR2 YYDKDF (reference sequence). This CDR3 spans 16 amino acids.

This clonotype was seen at least ten times. The chain employs TRBV29-1 and TRBJ1-1, with D possibly being TRBD1 (5 bases). Trimming took 5 bases from V and 1 from J, leaving 14 bases between them. This CDR3 region has 14 residues. CDR1 and CDR2 (germline): SQVTM, ANQGSEA. The CDR3 DNA follows: TGCAGCGTTCGTGTTGGGACGGCGAACACTGAAGCTTTCTTT. This translates into CSVRVGTANTEAFF.

The chain combines TRBV30 with TRBJ1-6; no definite D call. The CDR3 length is 12 residues. The germline gives CDR1 GTSNPN, CDR2 SVGIG (reference sequence). V shed 0 bases and J shed 12 bases, with 9 bases lying between them. The CDR3 loop reads CAWSVNGEPLHF. CDR3 DNA sequence: TGTGCCTGGAGTGTAAACGGGGAACCCCTCCACTTT.

In its sample, this clonotype was seen a few times. The chain links TRBV7-9 to TRBJ2-3; D might be TRBD1 or TRBD2, each matching 5 bases. Germline V gives CDR1 SEHNR, CDR2 FQNEAQ (reference sequence). The CDR3 loop spans 13 amino acids. The V gene lost 3 bases and the J gene lost 5 bases, with 9 bases spanning the gap. CDR3 coding DNA: TGTGCCAGCAGCTTCGGGGCAAGAGATACGCAGTATTTT. This codes for CASSFGARDTQYF.

This rearrangement joins TRBV12-3 or TRBV12-4 to TRBJ2-2; maybe TRBD2 (6 bases). V was trimmed by 3 bases and J by 0 bases, leaving 8 bases between them. The CDR3 covers 15 residues. CDR3 coding DNA: TGTGCCAGCAGTTTTGGACTATCGAACACCGGGGAGCTGTTTTTT. Its translation: CASSFGLSNTGELFF.

This clonotype was detected only a few times. The V gene is TRBV12-3 or TRBV12-4, the J gene TRBJ1-2; D is undetermined. V dropped 5 bases and J dropped 7 bases, with 14 bases sitting between them. The CDR3 runs 13 residues. The CDR3: CASSAQGLSGYTF. The CDR3 nucleotides are TGTGCCAGCAGTGCGCAAGGGCTGAGTGGCTACACCTTC.

The chain uses TRBV2 and TRBJ1-2, with no clear D. The CDR3 covers 14 residues. V was clipped by 3 bases and J by 0 bases, with 8 bases between them. Germline values: CDR1 SNHLY, CDR2 FYNNEI. CDR3 nucleotides: TGTGCCAGCAGTGATGAAGACACTAACTATGGCTACACCTTC. Its translation: CASSDEDTNYGYTF.

This clonotype was detected ten times or more. CDR3 amino acids: CASIRESSYNEQFF. The CDR3 nucleotides read TGTGCCAGCATCCGTGAAAGCTCCTACAATGAGCAGTTCTTC. This sequence joins TRBV2 and TRBJ2-1; D remains ambiguous. Looked up from germline, CDR1 is SNHLY and CDR2 is FYNNEI. V was trimmed by 7 bases and J by 0 bases, leaving 10 bases between them. The CDR3 covers 14 residues.

Only a few counts were recorded for this clonotype. The chain uses TRBV20-1 and TRBJ2-1, with TRBD2 identical over 15 bases. This CDR3 is built from 15 residues. CDR1 and CDR2 (germline): DFQATT, SNEGSKA (reference sequence). With 4 bases clipped from V and 10 bases from J, the junction kept 8 bases outside the gene matches. In DNA form, the CDR3 reads TGCAGTGCTACGACCGGGACTAGCGGGGGGTGGGAGCAGTTCTTC. This codes for CSATTGTSGGWEQFF.

This clonotype has just a few counts. CDR3 in DNA: TGCGCCAGCAGCCAAGAGTCCCCCGACAGGGGAGACGGCTACACCTTC. Amino acid sequence: CASSQESPDRGDGYTF. V gene TRBV4-1 combines with J gene TRBJ1-2, with TRBD1 matching 8 bases. Trimming at V came to 0 bases and at J to 8 bases, leaving 11 bases not matched to a gene. Germline CDR1 reads MGHRA; CDR2 reads YSYEKL. The CDR3 has 16 residues.

The rearrangement links TRBV28 to TRBJ2-7; D perhaps matches TRBD1 (5 bases). CDR1 MDHEN and CDR2 SYDVKM come from the germline V gene. The CDR3 covers 14 residues. Trimming shortened V by 6 bases and J by 0 bases, and 12 bases separated the two germline ends. The CDR3, as DNA: TGTGCCAGCAGCAGCCCAGGGTACTCCTACGAGCAGTACTTC. Translated, it gives CASSSPGYSYEQYF.

Turning to this clonotype: One base away lies a much larger clone, so this may be a sequencing read error. This sequence joins TRBV5-1 and TRBJ2-5; D possibly uses TRBD1 or TRBD2 (6 bases each). The CDR3 extends over 17 amino acids. V dropped 0 bases and J dropped 7 bases, with 22 bases sitting between them. Per the germline V gene, CDR1 is SGHRS and CDR2 is YFSETQ. This CDR3 reads CASSLDLQGGRRGTQYF. The CDR3 region has the DNA TGCGCCAGCAGCTTGGATCTACAGGGAGGCCGCAGAGGGACCCAGTACTTC.

The V gene is TRBV7-8, the J gene TRBJ2-3; 10 bases map to TRBD2. Germline V lookup: CDR1 SGHVS, CDR2 FQNEAQ. The CDR3 contains 18 residues. V lost 5 bases, J lost 1 base, and 12 bases stayed unmatched. CDR3 bases: TGTGCCAGCAGCCCCGAGGTGGGGACTAGCGCCCGCACAGATACGCAGTATTTT. It encodes CASSPEVGTSARTDTQYF.

V is TRBV29-1 and J is TRBJ2-1; no clear D. The J call may be incorrect, as the DNA end agrees better with TRBJ2-7. The CDR3 sequence is 15 residues long. Germline V gene lookup returns CDR1 SQVTM and CDR2 ANQGSEA. The CDR3 region has the DNA TGCAGCGTTGCCGGCGTCCACAGCCCCTACAATGAGCAGTACTTC. It specifies CSVAGVHSPYNEQYF.

The count of this clonotype is one. V is TRBV10-3 and J is TRBJ2-4; D is possibly TRBD2 (6 bases). The ends were cut back, 6 bases at V and 5 bases at J, with 14 bases in the middle. Germline values: CDR1 ENHRY, CDR2 SYGVKD. The CDR3 has 14 amino acids. The CDR3 region is CAIRSGEHENIQYF. The CDR3, as DNA: TGTGCCATCAGATCGGGAGAACACGAAAACATTCAGTACTTC.